Detailed here is one T cell receptor (beta chain). This clone was detected only a few times. The antigen it recognizes is unknown. Since the receptor is from a mouse, mouse gene names and germline sequences apply. The read halts 4 residues ahead of the CDR3 end, with the missing end drawn from the germline J gene. Other DNA sequences in this sample translate to the same CDR3. The method was the immunoSEQ multiplex PCR assay. RNA was extracted from all samples and reverse transcribed into cDNA, which served as template for TCR sequencing. First-strand cDNA was synthesized using SuperScript III with a 2:1 mix of oligo-dT and random hexamers. Amplification bias was assessed with a synthetic immune receptor repertoire, and residual bias was removed computationally. Libraries were sequenced on Illumina HiSeq with 60 bp reads covering the CDR3, read from J toward V. Under the source paper's analysis protocol: Raw reads were preprocessed to remove errors, and CDR3 was defined by IMGT conventions from the conserved cysteine to phenylalanine. Clonality was computed by normalizing Shannon entropy by log2 of the number of productive unique TCRs and subtracting the result from 1. Whether scalp clones were CD4 or CD8 was inferred by matching scalp TCRbeta sequences against CD4 and CD8 repertoires sorted from blood. This immuneACCESS table, as held by TCRdb, lists in-frame sequences with V and J called but not all clones. Of the missing ones, under half trace to an unresolved V gene in checked studies; the others have no known cause. V and J calls plus clone size are reproduced from that table; the DNA served to infer D and trimming. The data for this sample show roughly 110,000 clones, each detected more than once. The ten largest clones add up to around a fifth of the sample.

This record belongs to a study of CD8+ T cells in alopecia areata (dated by TCRdb to 2017 to 2018). In terms of the full investigation: Skin from C3H/HeJ donors with spontaneous alopecia (roughly 6-13 months old) was grafted onto female C3H/HeJ recipients aged about 7-11 weeks. The study used high-throughput TCRbeta sequencing to examine T cell clonal expansion in alopecia areata, in both the C3H/HeJ mouse model and human patients. In humans, TCRbeta sequencing was performed on scalp tissue and on sorted CD4+ and CD8+ peripheral blood T cells from healthy controls and from patients with patchy or totalis/universalis alopecia areata. Scalp clonality was compared across normal scalp (n=4), patchy alopecia areata scalp (n=8), and alopecia totalis/universalis scalp (n=8). RNA was obtained with the PAXgene miRNA kit for fixed scalp, the miRNeasy kit for PBMCs, and the RNeasy kit for mouse skin. Amplification of TCRbeta CDR3 regions was done by immunoSEQ multiplex PCR using 35 Vbeta forward primers and 13 Jbeta reverse primers.

Here is what the overall study found, with its caveats: Unlike mouse skin, which is dominated by gammadelta T cells, normal human skin has resident alphabeta T cells that are also sequenced, and this complicates analysis of the scalp TCR repertoire. TCR sequences shared between patients were less clear than in mice, possibly partly because of HLA diversity in the patient population. Lesional scalp, especially in alopecia totalis/universalis, showed higher clonality and more expanded CD8+ clones than normal scalp, suggesting antigenic drive.

The germline ends are 6 bases apart after V is trimmed by 3 bases and J by 0 bases. Taken from the germline V gene (reference sequence), the CDR1 and CDR2 loops are NSQYPW and LRSPGD. The CDR3 covers 13 residues, taking in both the cysteine and the phenylalanine. Part of the CDR3 DNA is given, 27 bases translated from base 1. Sequences were obtained from lesional skin. This chain is built from TRBV1 and TRBJ2-7, with the D gene too uncertain to name. This receptor was identified in a C3H/HeJ mouse with alopecia areata. Mice of this line possess the MHC haplotype H2-k. The CDR3 protein sequence reads: CTCSAPDSYEQYF. The covered CDR3 bases are TGCACCTGCAGTGCGCCAGACTCCTAT. Full variable domain (CDR3 extended with the reference TRBV1 and TRBJ2-7 proteins): VTLLEQNPRWRLVPRGQAVNLRCILKNSQYPWMSWYQQDLQKQLQWLFTLRSPGDKEVKSLPGADYLATRVTDTELRLQVANMSQGRTLYCTCSAPDSYEQYFGPGTRLTVL.